This TCR beta chain stems from a study of T-cell memory formation after mild COVID-19. Whole-study context: Clustering of TCRs was largely donor specific. Points from the study as a whole: Clones that shrank (day 15 to 85) were balanced CD4/CD8, whereas later expanders leaned CD4+. Contracting clones localized mainly to CM and EM when CD4+ and mainly to EMRA when CD8+.

V lost 2 bases and J 6 bases, leaving 10 bases between the germline ends. This CDR3 comprises 14 residues. Germline assignment: CDR1 SGHTA and CDR2 FQGNSA. Each CDR3 protein is one row after TCRdb ran MiXCR on the 5' RACE reads. The sample has around 310,000 distinct CDR3 sequences, about a sixth seen once. Worth noting for this clonotype: The antigen is unknown.

The sequenced sample was PBMCs or a T cell subset sorted from them (not recorded which). The chain joins TRBV7-2 to TRBJ2-2; D remains unclear. The TCR was taken from a young man who had mild COVID-19 (a few samples of this study predate the infection). Cell type and time point are not known. The CDR3 bases are TGTGCCAGCAGCTTACAGTGGCATTCCGGGGAGCTGTTTTTT. Its translation: CASSLQWHSGELFF.